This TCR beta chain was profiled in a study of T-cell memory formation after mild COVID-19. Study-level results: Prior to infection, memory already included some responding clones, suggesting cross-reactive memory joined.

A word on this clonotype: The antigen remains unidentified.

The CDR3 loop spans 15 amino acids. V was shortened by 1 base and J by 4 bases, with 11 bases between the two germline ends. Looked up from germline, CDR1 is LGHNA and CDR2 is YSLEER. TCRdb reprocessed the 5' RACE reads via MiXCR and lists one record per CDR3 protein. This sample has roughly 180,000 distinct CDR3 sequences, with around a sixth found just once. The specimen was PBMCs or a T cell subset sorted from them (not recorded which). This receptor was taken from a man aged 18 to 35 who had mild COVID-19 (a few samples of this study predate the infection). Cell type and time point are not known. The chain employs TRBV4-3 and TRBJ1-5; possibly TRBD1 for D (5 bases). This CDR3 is CASSQVSGINQPQHF. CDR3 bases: TGCGCCAGCAGCCAAGTATCAGGGATTAATCAGCCCCAGCATTTT.